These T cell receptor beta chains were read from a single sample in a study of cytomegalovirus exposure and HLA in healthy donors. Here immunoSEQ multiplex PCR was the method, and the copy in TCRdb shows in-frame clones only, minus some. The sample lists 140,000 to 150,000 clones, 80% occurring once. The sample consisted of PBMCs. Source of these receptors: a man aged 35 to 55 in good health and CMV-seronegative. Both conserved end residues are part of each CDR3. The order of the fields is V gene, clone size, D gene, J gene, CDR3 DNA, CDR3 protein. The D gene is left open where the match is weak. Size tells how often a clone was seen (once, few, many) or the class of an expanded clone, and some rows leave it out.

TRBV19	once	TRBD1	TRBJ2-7	TGTGCCAGTAGTATCGACAGGGACTACGAGCAGTACTTC	CASSIDRDYEQYF
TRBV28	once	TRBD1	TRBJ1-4	TGTGCCAGCAGTCCTCCGACAGGGATGCCCGCAACTAATGAAAAACTGTTTTTT	CASSPPTGMPATNEKLFF
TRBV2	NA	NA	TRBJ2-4	TGTGCCAGCAGTGTCCTTACCAGCATTCAGTACTTC	CASSVLTSIQYF
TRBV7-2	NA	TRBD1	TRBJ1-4	TGTGCCAGCAGCTTAGCTAAGGCAGGGGGCGAAAAACTGTTTTTT	CASSLAKAGGEKLFF
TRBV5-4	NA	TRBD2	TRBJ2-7	TGTGCCAGCAGCCACCGGGGGGGTCTTCCCTACGAGCAGTACTTC	CASSHRGGLPYEQYF
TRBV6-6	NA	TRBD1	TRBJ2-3	TGTGCCAGCAGTTATTCGGCAGGGGGATCCCGAGATACGCAGTATTTT	CASSYSAGGSRDTQYF
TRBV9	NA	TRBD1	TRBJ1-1	TGTGCCAGCAGCGTAGGGACAGGGGGCGGTTGGAACACTGAAGCTTTCTTT	CASSVGTGGGWNTEAFF
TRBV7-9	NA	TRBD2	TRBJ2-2	TGTGCCAGCAGCTTCTCCAGGGAGGGATCTGACACCGGGGAGCTGTTTTTT	CASSFSREGSDTGELFF
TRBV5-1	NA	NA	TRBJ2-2	TGCGCCAGCAGCTTGAACAGGGCAAGGAGGTCGGGGGAGCTGTTTTTT	CASSLNRARRSGELFF
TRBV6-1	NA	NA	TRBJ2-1	TGTGCCAGCAGTGGAGGCAGAGACCACAATGAGCAGTTCTTC	CASSGGRDHNEQFF
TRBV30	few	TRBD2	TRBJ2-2	TGTGCCTGGGGGACCCTAGCGGGGATCTTCGACGGGGAGCTGTTTTTT	CAWGTLAGIFDGELFF
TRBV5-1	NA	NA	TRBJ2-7	TGCGCCAGCAGATTGGCCATTCTAGGGGGCGAGCAGTACTTC	CASRLAILGGEQYF
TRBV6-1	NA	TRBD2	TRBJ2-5	TGTGCCAGCAGTGTAACTATGGGCCGCGGGGGGGCGAGGGAGACCCAGTACTTC	CASSVTMGRGGARETQYF
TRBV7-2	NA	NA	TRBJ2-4	TGTGCCAGCAGCCCCTATCCTACGACAGGCGTCAATCAGTACTTC	CASSPYPTTGVNQYF
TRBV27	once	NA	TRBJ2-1	TGTGCCAGCAGTTTATGGGCGGGGAGCTCCTACAATGAGCAGTTCTTC	CASSLWAGSSYNEQFF
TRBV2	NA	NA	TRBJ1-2	TGTGCCAGCAGTGAAGCACTTTCGAACTATGGCTACACCTTC	CASSEALSNYGYTF
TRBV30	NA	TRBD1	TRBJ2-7	TGTGCCTGGAGCCAAAGGGACAGGGACTACGAGCAGTACTTC	CAWSQRDRDYEQYF
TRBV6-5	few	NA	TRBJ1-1	TGTGCCAGCAGTTTCTCCGGCAGGGGAGCTTTCTTT	CASSFSGRGAFF
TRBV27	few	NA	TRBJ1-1	TGTGCCAGCAGTGTAGGGAGGGCGAACACTGAAGCTTTCTTT	CASSVGRANTEAFF
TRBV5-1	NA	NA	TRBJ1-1	TGCGCCAGCAGCTTGCCAGGCTACACTGAAGCTTTCTTT	CASSLPGYTEAFF
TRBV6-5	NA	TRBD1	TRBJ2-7	TGTGCCAGCACCTGGGACAGGGCGGGATACGAGCAGTACTTC	CASTWDRAGYEQYF
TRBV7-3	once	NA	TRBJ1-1	TGTGCCAGCTCACTTTCCCCGGGGAACACTGAAGCTTTCTTT	CASSLSPGNTEAFF
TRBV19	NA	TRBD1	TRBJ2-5	TGTGCCAGTAGTATTCGGACAGGGGTAGAGACCCAGTACTTC	CASSIRTGVETQYF